This T cell receptor (beta chain) was recovered during a study of blood T cells in healthy people across ages. From germline, CDR1 is MGHRA and CDR2 YSYEKL. With V trimmed by 5 bases and J by 0 bases, 5 bases remained unmatched. CDR3 length: 15 residues. This clonotype was observed a few times. Through a sample-barcoded 5' primer and a J-beta primer mix, a second PCR was run for about 6 to 12 cycles. Samples each returned at least 2.5 million CDR3-containing paired-end reads. TCRdb itself ran the 5' RACE reads through MiXCR, one entry per CDR3 protein. The repertoire holds 700,000 to 850,000 distinct CDR3 sequences, with 30% to 45% as singletons.

Sequencing was done on a sample of blood. The clonotype originates from a man aged 18-30 years in good health. J is TRBJ2-3 and V is TRBV4-1, with 7 bases identical to TRBD1. CDR3 DNA: TGCGCCAGCAGCTGGACAGGTACTAGCACAGATACGCAGTATTTT. It specifies CASSWTGTSTDTQYF.